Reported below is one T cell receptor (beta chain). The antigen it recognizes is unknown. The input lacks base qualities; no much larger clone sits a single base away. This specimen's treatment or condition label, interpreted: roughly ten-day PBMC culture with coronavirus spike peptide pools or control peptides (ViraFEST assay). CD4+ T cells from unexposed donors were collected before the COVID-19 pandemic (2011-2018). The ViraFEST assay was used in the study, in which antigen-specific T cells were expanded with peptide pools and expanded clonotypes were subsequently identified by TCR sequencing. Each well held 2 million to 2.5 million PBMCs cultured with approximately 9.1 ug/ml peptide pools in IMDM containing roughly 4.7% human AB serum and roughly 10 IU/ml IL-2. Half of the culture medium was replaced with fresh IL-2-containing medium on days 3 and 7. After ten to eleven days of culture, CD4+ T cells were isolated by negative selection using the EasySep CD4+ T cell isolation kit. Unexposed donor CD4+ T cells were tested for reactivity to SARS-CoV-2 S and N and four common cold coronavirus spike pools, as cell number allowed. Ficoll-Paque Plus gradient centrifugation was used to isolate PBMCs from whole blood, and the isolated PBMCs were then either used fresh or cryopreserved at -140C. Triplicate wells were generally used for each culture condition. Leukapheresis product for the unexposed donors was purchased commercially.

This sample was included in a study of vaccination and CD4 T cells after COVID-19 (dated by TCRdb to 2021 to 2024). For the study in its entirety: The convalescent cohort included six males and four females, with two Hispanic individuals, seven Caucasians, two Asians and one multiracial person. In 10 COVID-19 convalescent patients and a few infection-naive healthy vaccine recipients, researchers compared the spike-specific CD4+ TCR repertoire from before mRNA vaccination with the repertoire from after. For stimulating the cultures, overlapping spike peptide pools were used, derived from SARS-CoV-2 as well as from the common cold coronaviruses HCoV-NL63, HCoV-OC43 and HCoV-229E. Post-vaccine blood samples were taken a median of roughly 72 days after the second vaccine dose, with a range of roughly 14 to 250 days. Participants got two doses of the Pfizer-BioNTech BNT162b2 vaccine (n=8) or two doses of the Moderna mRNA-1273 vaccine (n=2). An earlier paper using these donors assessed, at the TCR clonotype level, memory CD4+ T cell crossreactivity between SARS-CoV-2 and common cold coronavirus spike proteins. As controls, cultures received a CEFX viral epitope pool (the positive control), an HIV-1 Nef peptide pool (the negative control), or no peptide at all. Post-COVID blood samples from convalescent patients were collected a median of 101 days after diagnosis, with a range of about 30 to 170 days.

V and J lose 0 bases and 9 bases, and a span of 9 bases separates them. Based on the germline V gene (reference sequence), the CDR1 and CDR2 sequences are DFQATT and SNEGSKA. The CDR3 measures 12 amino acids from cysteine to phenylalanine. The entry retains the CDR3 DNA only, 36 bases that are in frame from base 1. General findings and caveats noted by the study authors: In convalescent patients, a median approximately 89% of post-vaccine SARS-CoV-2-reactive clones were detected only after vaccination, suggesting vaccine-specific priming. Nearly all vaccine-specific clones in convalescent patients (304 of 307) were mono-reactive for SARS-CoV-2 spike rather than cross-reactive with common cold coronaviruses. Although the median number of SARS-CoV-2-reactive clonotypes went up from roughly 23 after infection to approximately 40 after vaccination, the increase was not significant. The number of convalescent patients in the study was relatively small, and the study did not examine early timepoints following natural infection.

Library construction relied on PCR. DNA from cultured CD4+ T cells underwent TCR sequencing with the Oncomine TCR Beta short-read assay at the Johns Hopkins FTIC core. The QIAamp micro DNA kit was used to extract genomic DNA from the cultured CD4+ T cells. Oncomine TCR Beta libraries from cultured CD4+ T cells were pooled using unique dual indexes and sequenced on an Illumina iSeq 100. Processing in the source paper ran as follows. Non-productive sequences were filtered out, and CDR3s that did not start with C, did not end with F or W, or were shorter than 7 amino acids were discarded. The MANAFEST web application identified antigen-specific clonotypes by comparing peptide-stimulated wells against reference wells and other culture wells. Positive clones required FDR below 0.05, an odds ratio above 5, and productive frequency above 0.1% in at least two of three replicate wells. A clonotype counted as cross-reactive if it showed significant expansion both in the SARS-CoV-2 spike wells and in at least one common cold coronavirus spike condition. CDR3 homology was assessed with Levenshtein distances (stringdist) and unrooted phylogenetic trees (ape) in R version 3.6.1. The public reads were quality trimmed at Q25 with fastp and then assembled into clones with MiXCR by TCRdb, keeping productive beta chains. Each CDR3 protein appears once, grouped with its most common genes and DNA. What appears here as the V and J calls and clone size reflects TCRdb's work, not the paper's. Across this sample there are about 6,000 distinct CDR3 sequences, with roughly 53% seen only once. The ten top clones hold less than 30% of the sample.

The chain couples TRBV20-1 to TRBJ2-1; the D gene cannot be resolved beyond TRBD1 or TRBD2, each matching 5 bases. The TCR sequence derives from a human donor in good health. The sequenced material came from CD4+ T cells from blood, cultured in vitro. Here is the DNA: TGCAGTGCTAGAGATCCCGGGGCTGAGCAGTTCTTC. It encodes CSARDPGAEQFF.